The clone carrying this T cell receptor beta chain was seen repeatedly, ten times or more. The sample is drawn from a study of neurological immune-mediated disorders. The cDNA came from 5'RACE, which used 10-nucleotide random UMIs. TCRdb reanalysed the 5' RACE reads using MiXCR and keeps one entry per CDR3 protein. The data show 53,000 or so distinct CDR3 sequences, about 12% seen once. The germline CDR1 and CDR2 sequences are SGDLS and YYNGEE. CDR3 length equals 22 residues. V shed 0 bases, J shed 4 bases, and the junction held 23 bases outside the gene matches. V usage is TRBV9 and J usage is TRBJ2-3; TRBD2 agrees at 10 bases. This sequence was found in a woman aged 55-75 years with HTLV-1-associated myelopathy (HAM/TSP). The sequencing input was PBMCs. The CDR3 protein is CASSVATSGNVAYSEEPDTQYF. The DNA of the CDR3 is TGTGCCAGCAGCGTAGCCACTAGCGGGAACGTAGCTTACTCCGAAGAGCCAGATACGCAGTATTTT.